This T cell receptor beta chain was sequenced during a study of T-cell reconstitution after alpha-beta-depleted transplantation in children. The CDR3 covers 15 residues. The V and J ends lost 3 bases and 5 bases, in that order; junction bases with no gene match: 7. Preparation of the TCRbeta library used unique molecular identifiers. TCRdb re-analysed the PCR reads in MiXCR, keeping a single row per CDR3 protein. Of hundreds of thousands of distinct CDR3 sequences detected, approximately 16% appear once; the ten largest clones hold approximately 1%. The V gene is TRBV12-3 or TRBV12-4, the J gene TRBJ1-5; 7 bases line up with TRBD1. The sequence was obtained from a human donor who donated a stem cell graft to a child with acute myeloid leukemia. The sample here was PBMCs from the stem cell graft donor, taken from the stem cell graft. CDR3 in DNA: TGTGCCAGCAGTTTCTGGACAGGAGGGGATCAGCCCCAGCATTTT. This sequence encodes CASSFWTGGDQPQHF.